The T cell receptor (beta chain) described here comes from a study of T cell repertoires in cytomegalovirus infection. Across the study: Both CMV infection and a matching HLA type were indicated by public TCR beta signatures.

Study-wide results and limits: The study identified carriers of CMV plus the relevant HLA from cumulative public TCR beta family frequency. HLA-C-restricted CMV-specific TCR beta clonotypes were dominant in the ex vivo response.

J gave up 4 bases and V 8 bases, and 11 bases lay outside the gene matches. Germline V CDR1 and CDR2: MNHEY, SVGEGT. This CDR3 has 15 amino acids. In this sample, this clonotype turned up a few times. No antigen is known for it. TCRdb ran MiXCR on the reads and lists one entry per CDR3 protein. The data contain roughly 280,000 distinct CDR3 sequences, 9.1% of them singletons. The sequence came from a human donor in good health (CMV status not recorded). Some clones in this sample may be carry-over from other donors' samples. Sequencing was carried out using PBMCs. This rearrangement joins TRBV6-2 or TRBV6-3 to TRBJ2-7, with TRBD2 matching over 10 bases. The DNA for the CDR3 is TGTGCCAGCTCCTCCCAGGGTAGCGGGAGGTACGAGCAGTACTTC. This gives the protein CASSSQGSGRYEQYF.